The T cell receptor (beta chain) described here comes from a study of T cells in Graves' hyperthyroidism and ophthalmopathy (dated by TCRdb to between 2018 and 2020). Context from the whole study: TCR V-J signatures able to tell the groups apart were searched for in a discovery cohort of some 97 patients, of whom under 45 had Graves' ophthalmopathy and about 60 had stable Graves' hyperthyroidism. Prospective prediction of ophthalmopathy was tested in an independent validation cohort consisting of some 20 hyperthyroidism patients and around 16 patients who later progressed to ophthalmopathy. Thyroid tissue and blood T-cell repertoires from roughly 6 Graves' hyperthyroidism patients were also compared in the study. The approximately 100 discovery patients were divided at random into training and test sets in a 7:3 ratio. Following sampling, methimazole starting at 30 mg daily was given to hyperthyroidism patients, and high-dose intravenous methylprednisolone was given to ophthalmopathy patients. According to the paper, TCR Vbeta CDR3 sequencing was carried out on roughly 130 peripheral blood samples, which came from fewer than 50 ophthalmopathy, around 74 hyperthyroidism and roughly 17 progressor patients. Study-wide conclusions, independent of this receptor: No statistical method was used to fix the sample size in advance, and group allocation was not hidden from the investigators. In cross-validation, a model built on a 13 V-J signature told ophthalmopathy apart from stable hyperthyroidism with just under 90% sensitivity and about 81% specificity, and in testing the same model reached 80%/75%. In validation, the model predicted progression to ophthalmopathy with approximately 70% sensitivity and 72% to 85% specificity, a median of about 6.7 months before onset. Most expanded thyroid clonotypes (frequency above 0.001) were also detected in blood, a finding suggesting that blood repertoires may reflect thyroid immune responses.

The TCR beta CDR3 regions were amplified from the RNA transcripts. The TCR CDR3 was subjected to a first round of RT-PCR using the HTBI primer set and the Qiagen OneStep RT-PCR kit. Libraries were constructed in a second round of multiplex PCR, after which size selection and purification were performed. Libraries were sequenced paired-end with 100 bp reads on an Illumina HiSeq2000. Processing in the source paper ran as follows. SOAPnuke was used to process the raw data, removing reads that contained adapters or uncalled bases, had a mean Phred below 15, or lacked an exact match to the constant primer or identifier. High-quality paired reads were merged using COPE v1.2.5, and each unique nucleotide sequence was defined as a clonotype. Clonotypes were aligned to IMGT TRBV, TRBD and TRBJ reference segments using MiTCR v1.1. The analysis included only V-J combinations with a frequency above 0.0001, which together covered 98% to 99.2% of the repertoires. The TCS score was defined as the ratio of F50 (clonal expansion) to E x V (chaos), calculated using BLOSUM62-based TCRdist between CDR3 peptides within each V-J. Welch's t-statistics and random forest reduced roughly 540 V-J features to 13, which were used in a naive Bayes classifier (R e1071). The similarity between thyroid and blood repertoires was quantified using the Morisita-Horn index. TCRdb ran its own pipeline on the public reads, namely fastp trimming at Q25 and MiXCR clone calling, and kept in-frame beta chains. Each CDR3 protein gets just one entry, which takes the most common genes and DNA from the rows behind it. The V and J calls were determined by TCRdb, not by the authors. A total of a few hundred thousand distinct CDR3 sequences appear in this sample, about half of them only once. Clones ranked in the top ten supply 15% to 20% of the sample.

As regards this clonotype: Its antigen is not yet known. Base qualities are not recorded, but no much larger clone differs from it by a single base.

Patients with uncontrolled infections, other autoimmune diseases, pregnancy or lactation were excluded. Diagnoses were based on clinical symptoms, serum thyroxine and TRAb, thyroid ultrasound and orbital computed tomography. Total RNA was extracted using Trizol reagent, and RNA quality was assessed on an Agilent 2100 Bioanalyzer. Trimming costs V 5 bases and J 1 base, and their ends lie 11 bases apart. In the germline V gene (reference sequence), CDR1 corresponds to LNHNV and CDR2 to YYDKDF. Inclusive of the bounding cysteine and phenylalanine, the CDR3 is 14 residues long. Only CDR3 DNA remains: 42 bases, in frame from the first base.

The receptor's source is an adult woman with Graves' disease, either hyperthyroidism or ophthalmopathy (not recorded which). The receptor chain draws on TRBV15 and TRBJ1-1; TRBD1 might be the D gene, on 5 matching bases. Material for sequencing was peripheral blood or thyroid tissue (not recorded which). The CDR3: CATSLLGTNTEAFF. The nucleotides read TGTGCCACCAGCCTGCTGGGGACGAACACTGAAGCTTTCTTT.